Listed below are T cell receptor beta chains from one sample, sequenced in a study of identical twins. TCRdb independently ran MiXCR on the 5' RACE reads; one entry per CDR3 protein. The table lists fewer than 550,000 distinct CDR3 sequences, approximately 14% of them singletons. The sample was also reused in another study, on yellow fever vaccine responses in identical twins.

Sequenced sample: CD4+ T cells sorted from blood. These receptors were collected from a woman between 18 and 29 years old in good health. Each CDR3 is given with its conserved first and last residue. Each record gives: CDR3 protein, CDR3 DNA, D gene, clone size, CDR3 length, V gene, J gene. D genes are given only for firm matches. Clone size appears in some rows only: once, few, many, or a class for an expanded clone.

CASSHKETQYF,TGTGCCAGCAGCCACAAGGAGACCCAGTACTTC,-,many,11,TRBV3-1,TRBJ2-5
CASSQRTGMNTEAFF,TGTGCCAGCAGCCAGAGGACAGGGATGAACACTGAAGCTTTCTTT,TRBD1,-,15,TRBV14,TRBJ1-1
CSVTGLFTDTQYF,TGCAGCGTTACCGGGCTTTTCACAGATACGCAGTATTTT,-,few,13,TRBV29-1,TRBJ2-3
CASSQSVGRGPYEQYF,TGCGCCAGCAGCCAATCGGTAGGGCGAGGTCCCTACGAGCAGTACTTC,-,many,16,TRBV4-1,TRBJ2-7
CASSLRLAGDYEQYF,TGTGCCAGCAGCTTAAGGCTAGCGGGTGACTACGAGCAGTACTTC,TRBD2,few,15,TRBV7-8,TRBJ2-7
CASSLTGLADEQYF,TGTGCCAGCAGCTTAACGGGACTAGCGGACGAGCAGTACTTC,TRBD2,-,14,TRBV7-3,TRBJ2-7
CATSRDFLRKGDTGELFF,TGTGCCACCAGCAGAGACTTCCTTCGAAAGGGGGACACCGGGGAGCTGTTTTTT,-,few,18,TRBV15,TRBJ2-2
CASSFGGGRGDTQYF,TGTGCCAGCAGCTTTGGGGGGGGCCGAGGGGATACGCAGTATTTT,-,few,15,TRBV7-9,TRBJ2-3
CASSGGGGLFPPYNEQFF,TGTGCCAGCAGCGGTGGGGGGGGACTTTTCCCCCCCTACAATGAGCAGTTCTTC,TRBD2,few,18,TRBV7-6,TRBJ2-1
CASSGQSAYNEQFF,TGTGCCAGCAGCGGGCAGTCCGCCTACAATGAGCAGTTCTTC,-,few,14,TRBV14,TRBJ2-1
CSVATGGDTEAFF,TGCAGCGTTGCCACAGGGGGCGACACTGAAGCTTTCTTT,TRBD1,-,13,TRBV29-1,TRBJ1-1
CASSPQGAVGDTQYF,TGTGCCAGCAGCCCACAGGGGGCGGTGGGAGATACGCAGTATTTT,TRBD1,-,15,TRBV7-9,TRBJ2-3
CASSPRALTGSAVQETQYF,TGTGCCAGCTCACCCAGGGCTTTGACAGGGTCGGCAGTTCAAGAGACCCAGTACTTC,TRBD1,few,19,TRBV18,TRBJ2-5
CSVVGISTRRNTEAFF,TGCAGCGTTGTGGGGATCTCGACAAGGCGGAACACTGAAGCTTTCTTT,-,many,16,TRBV29-1,TRBJ1-1
CASSLSSVAGGETQYF,TGTGCCAGCAGCTTGTCAAGCGTGGCAGGGGGGGAGACCCAGTACTTC,-,few,16,TRBV5-5,TRBJ2-5
CASILKSGPSPLHF,TGTGCCAGCATATTAAAGTCGGGTCCTTCACCCCTCCACTTT,-,many,14,TRBV7-2,TRBJ1-6
CATSRDLLAVRAYNEQFF,TGTGCCACCAGCAGAGACCTCCTTGCGGTCAGAGCCTACAATGAGCAGTTCTTC,-,-,18,TRBV15,TRBJ2-1
CASSLDWGVVTF,TGTGCCAGCAGCTTAGATTGGGGGGTAGTTACTTTC,-,many,12,TRBV7-2,TRBJ2-1
CSASTLAGVSYNEQFF,TGCAGTGCTAGCACCTTAGCGGGGGTGTCCTACAATGAGCAGTTCTTC,TRBD2,few,16,TRBV20-1,TRBJ2-1
CASSLLGAPLTEAFF,TGTGCCAGCAGCTTGTTAGGGGCGCCCCTCACTGAAGCTTTCTTT,-,-,15,TRBV7-3,TRBJ1-1
CASSQGSGIGIQYF,TGCGCCAGCAGCCAAGGTAGCGGGATAGGCATTCAGTACTTC,TRBD2,few,14,TRBV4-3,TRBJ2-4
CSAVGTGGERGGISYEQYF,TGCAGTGCAGTCGGGACAGGGGGCGAGAGGGGGGGTATTTCCTACGAGCAGTACTTC,TRBD1,-,19,TRBV20-1,TRBJ2-7
CASSLAGKFEQFF,TGTGCCAGCAGCTTAGCGGGAAAGTTTGAGCAGTTCTTC,-,-,13,TRBV7-2,TRBJ2-1
CASSAGISRAYNEQFF,TGTGCCAGCAGTGCTGGCATAAGCAGAGCCTACAATGAGCAGTTCTTC,-,-,16,TRBV6-1,TRBJ2-1
CASSQDLDRGNKNIQYF,TGCGCCAGCAGCCAAGACCTGGACAGGGGAAACAAAAACATTCAGTACTTC,TRBD1,few,17,TRBV4-1,TRBJ2-4
CASSLERSGNLFF,TGTGCCAGCAGCTTAGAACGTTCAGGGAACCTGTTTTTT,-,few,13,TRBV7-9,TRBJ1-4
CASSPLATGSTGEQYF,TGTGCCAGCAGCCCCCTGGCGACAGGGTCTACAGGCGAGCAGTACTTC,TRBD1,few,16,TRBV12-3/TRBV12-4,TRBJ2-7
CSVGENYGYTF,TGCAGCGTTGGAGAAAACTATGGCTACACCTTC,-,many,11,TRBV29-1,TRBJ1-2
CASSWPGQGYEQYF,TGTGCCAGCAGCTGGCCGGGACAGGGCTACGAGCAGTACTTC,TRBD1,many,14,TRBV11-2,TRBJ2-7
CASSRTRGHITDTQYF,TGTGCCAGCAGCAGGACCCGGGGGCATATTACAGATACGCAGTATTTT,-,-,16,TRBV21-1,TRBJ2-3
CASSQAPTTGVVVETQYF,TGTGCCAGCAGCCAAGCCCCCACCACGGGGGTGGTTGTAGAGACCCAGTACTTC,-,few,18,TRBV4-2,TRBJ2-5
CASSEVGAGGRETQYF,TGTGCCAGCAGCGAGGTCGGAGCGGGAGGACGAGAGACCCAGTACTTC,TRBD2,few,16,TRBV4-2,TRBJ2-5
CSAADPLAKNIQYF,TGCAGTGCCGCGGACCCTCTAGCCAAAAACATTCAGTACTTC,-,-,14,TRBV20-1,TRBJ2-4
CASSLGGTSVSTDTQYF,TGCGCCAGCAGCTTGGGAGGGACTAGCGTCTCCACAGATACGCAGTATTTT,TRBD2,-,17,TRBV5-1,TRBJ2-3
CSVLSGANVLTF,TGCAGCGTTCTTTCTGGGGCCAACGTCCTGACTTTC,-,-,12,TRBV29-1,TRBJ2-6
CSVEIGNWGETQYF,TGCAGCGTTGAGATTGGCAACTGGGGCGAGACCCAGTACTTC,-,-,14,TRBV29-1,TRBJ2-5
CASSISGTGEEQYF,TGTGCCAGTAGTATCTCCGGGACAGGGGAAGAGCAGTACTTC,TRBD1,-,14,TRBV19,TRBJ2-7
CASSLAVSGGTQYF,TGTGCCAGCAGTTTAGCAGTAAGTGGAGGTACGCAGTATTTT,-,-,14,TRBV12-3/TRBV12-4,TRBJ2-3
CASSLERAGASEQYF,TGCGCCAGCAGCTTGGAAAGGGCGGGAGCCAGCGAGCAGTACTTC,TRBD2,-,15,TRBV5-1,TRBJ2-7
CASSFKRGSSYEQYF,TGTGCCAGCAGCTTTAAGCGGGGGAGCTCCTACGAGCAGTACTTC,TRBD2,few,15,TRBV4-2,TRBJ2-7
CASSARDRSYNEQFF,TGTGCCAGCAGCGCCCGGGACAGGAGTTACAATGAGCAGTTCTTC,TRBD1,few,15,TRBV9,TRBJ2-1
CASSQGPGTSQGGQFF,TGTGCCAGCAGCCAAGGACCGGGGACTAGCCAGGGGGGGCAGTTCTTC,TRBD2,many,16,TRBV3-1,TRBJ2-1
CASSLLWTSGSSYNEQFF,TGCGCCAGCAGCTTGTTGTGGACTAGCGGAAGCTCCTACAATGAGCAGTTCTTC,TRBD2,few,18,TRBV5-1,TRBJ2-1
CATSWSGTGNDHEQFF,TGTGCCACCAGTTGGTCCGGGACAGGTAACGACCATGAGCAGTTCTTC,TRBD1,-,16,TRBV24-1,TRBJ2-1
CSAGLSRVSHNEQFF,TGCAGTGCTGGCCTATCTAGGGTCTCACACAATGAGCAGTTCTTC,-,-,15,TRBV20-1,TRBJ2-1